The 16 T cell receptor beta chains in this list originate from one sample, sequenced in a study of cytomegalovirus exposure and HLA in healthy donors. The PCR used 60 Vbeta and 13 Jbeta primers. Sequencing was performed with immunoSEQ multiplex PCR; in TCRdb, only in-frame clones are kept and a portion is missing. Among approximately 59,000 clones listed, approximately 64% were seen once. Sequencing was carried out using PBMCs. The receptor set was obtained from a man aged 35-49 years in good health and CMV-seropositive.

The chain recombines TRBV19 with TRBJ1-5; D not resolved. Germline values: CDR1 LNHDA, CDR2 SQIVND (reference sequence). The CDR3 covers 12 residues. Trimming stripped 5 bases from V and 4 bases from J, with 6 bases between. The CDR3 spells CASSFRNQPQHF. The CDR3, as DNA: TGTGCCAGTAGTTTCAGGAATCAGCCCCAGCATTTT.

The table lists this clone with a few counts. This chain uses TRBV9 with TRBJ2-2, with D possibly matching TRBD1 (6 bases). The CDR3 has 15 residues. Germline CDR1 SGDLS, CDR2 YYNGEE. V shed 0 bases and J shed 9 bases, with 15 bases lying between them. The CDR3 DNA reads as TGTGCCAGCAGCGTAGGAGGGGGTCACAACCGGGAGCTGTTTTTT. Its protein product is CASSVGGGHNRELFF.

In its sample, this clone was seen once. The chain combines TRBV7-9 with TRBJ2-3, with D unresolved. The V gene's germline CDR1 is SEHNR and CDR2 FQNEAQ (reference sequence). The CDR3 contains 16 residues. V gave up 1 base and J gave up 2 bases, with 13 bases separating them. CDR3 loop: CASSLGGSSITDTQYF. DNA for the CDR3: TGTGCCAGCAGCTTAGGCGGCTCCTCGATCACAGATACGCAGTATTTT.

This rearrangement joins TRBV6-1 to TRBJ1-2, with D hard to call. V dropped 3 bases and J dropped 3 bases, with 8 bases sitting between them. This CDR3 has 13 amino acids. Germline CDR1 and CDR2: MNHNS and SASEGT. The CDR3 reads CASSETGYYGYTF. The CDR3, as DNA: TGTGCCAGCAGTGAGACGGGGTACTATGGCTACACCTTC.

The chain recombines TRBV4-1 with TRBJ2-1, with TRBD1 matching 9 bases. The CDR3 has 16 amino acids. V lost 1 base and J lost 13; bases outside the gene matches: 14. Per the germline V gene, CDR1 is MGHRA and CDR2 is YSYEKL. CDR3 loop: CASSQAPGQGGCYQFF. In DNA, the CDR3 is TGCGCCAGCAGCCAAGCTCCGGGACAGGGTGGATGTTACCAGTTCTTC.

V and J are TRBV4-2 and TRBJ2-7; D is possibly TRBD1 (7 bases). V dropped 5 bases and J dropped 7 bases, with 15 bases sitting between them. CDR1 is LGHNA and CDR2 is YNFKEQ in the germline V gene. CDR3 length equals 13 residues. CDR3 in DNA: TGTGCCAGCAGCGTACTACAGGGGAGGGAGCAGTACTTC. Its protein is CASSVLQGREQYF.

The rearrangement joins TRBV6-5 to TRBJ2-5; TRBD1 might be the D (7 bases). The CDR3 has 14 residues. Between the trimmed V and J ends, which lost 2 bases and 7 bases, there was a span of 14 bases. CDR1 is MNHEY and CDR2 is SVGAGI in the germline V gene. In nucleotides, the CDR3 is TGTGCCAGCAGTTACAAAGGCCAGGGGGGGACCCAGTACTTC. Translating it yields CASSYKGQGGTQYF.

V and J are TRBV5-5 and TRBJ2-1; 8 bases map to TRBD1. Germline assignment: CDR1 SGHKS and CDR2 YYEKEE (reference sequence). The CDR3 extends over 16 amino acids. The V and J ends lost 4 bases and 12 bases, in that order; junction bases with no gene match: 18. As DNA, the CDR3 is TGTGCCAGCAGCCCCGAACCGGGACAGGCAGGGGTTAGGCAGTTCTTC. Its protein product is CASSPEPGQAGVRQFF.

The CDR3 is CASSRKNEQFF. CDR3 DNA: TGTGCCAGCAGCCGTAAAAATGAGCAGTTCTTC. The V call is TRBV14, the J call TRBJ2-1; no reliable D call. The CDR3 totals 11 residues. Germline assignment: CDR1 SGHDN and CDR2 FVKESK. The ends were cut back, 4 bases at V and 7 bases at J, with 5 bases in the middle.

V usage is TRBV19 and J usage is TRBJ2-7; TRBD1 aligns across 8 bases. The CDR3 is 13 amino acids. V trimming: 2 bases; J trimming: 6 bases; junction bases outside the gene matches: 3. Germline loops: CDR1 LNHDA, CDR2 SQIVND (reference sequence). CDR3 sequence reads: CASSISRGLEQYF. CDR3 nucleotides: TGTGCCAGTAGTATATCCAGGGGGCTCGAGCAGTACTTC.

The chain links TRBV5-1 to TRBJ1-2; 8 bases are shared with TRBD1. The CDR3 extends over 16 amino acids. Germline assignment: CDR1 SGHRS and CDR2 YFSETQ. The junction had 11 bases not matched to a gene; V was cut back by 0 bases and J by 7 bases. CDR3 protein: CASSLGFAGQGGGYTF. The CDR3 DNA follows: TGCGCCAGCAGCTTGGGATTCGCCGGACAGGGAGGTGGCTACACCTTC.

The chain couples TRBV6-5 to TRBJ1-3, with TRBD1 as a possible D gene (6 bases). The germline V and J ends were trimmed by 5 bases and 4 bases, with 12 bases remaining between them. The CDR3 is made up of 14 amino acids. Looked up from germline, CDR1 is MNHEY and CDR2 is SVGAGI. CDR3 protein: CASSPTGPGNTIYF. The CDR3 DNA follows: TGTGCCAGCAGTCCCACAGGGCCCGGAAACACCATATATTTT.

In this sample, this clone turned up a few times. The chain links TRBV10-3 to TRBJ2-5; 10 positions agree with TRBD2. This CDR3 region has 15 residues. V shed 0 bases, J shed 9 bases, and the junction held 7 bases outside the gene matches. Germline V gene lookup returns CDR1 ENHRY and CDR2 SYGVKD. For the CDR3, the DNA is TGTGCCATCAGTGAGTCACTGGCTAGCGGGGGATCCCAGTACTTC. It yields the protein CAISESLASGGSQYF.

This chain links TRBV4-2 with TRBJ1-1; a weak D match, TRBD1 (5 bases). The CDR3 contains 15 residues. V shed 1 base and J shed 3 bases, with 12 bases lying between them. Germline values: CDR1 LGHNA, CDR2 YNFKEQ. DNA for the CDR3: TGTGCCAGCAGCCAAGCAGGGAACTTGGACACTGAAGCTTTCTTT. Translating it yields CASSQAGNLDTEAFF.

The CDR3 sequence is CASSESSGGGRAFF. The CDR3 DNA sequence: TGTGCCAGCAGTGAAAGTTCCGGGGGGGGTCGGGCTTTCTTT. The gene calls are TRBV6-1 and TRBJ1-1, with D possibly TRBD1 on 5 matching bases. The V gene lost 2 bases and the J gene lost 11 bases, with 18 bases spanning the gap. Germline lookup yields CDR1 MNHNS and CDR2 SASEGT. The CDR3 extends over 14 amino acids.

Of note for this clone: In the same sample, other DNA sequences code for this CDR3. This sequence joins TRBV27 and TRBJ1-3; D not resolved. Looked up from germline, CDR1 is MNHEY and CDR2 is SMNVEV (reference sequence). The CDR3 contains 11 residues. Trimming removed 4 bases at V and 4 bases at J, with 2 bases between. CDR3 sequence (DNA): TGTGCCAGCAGTTCGGGAAACACCATATATTTT. As protein: CASSSGNTIYF.